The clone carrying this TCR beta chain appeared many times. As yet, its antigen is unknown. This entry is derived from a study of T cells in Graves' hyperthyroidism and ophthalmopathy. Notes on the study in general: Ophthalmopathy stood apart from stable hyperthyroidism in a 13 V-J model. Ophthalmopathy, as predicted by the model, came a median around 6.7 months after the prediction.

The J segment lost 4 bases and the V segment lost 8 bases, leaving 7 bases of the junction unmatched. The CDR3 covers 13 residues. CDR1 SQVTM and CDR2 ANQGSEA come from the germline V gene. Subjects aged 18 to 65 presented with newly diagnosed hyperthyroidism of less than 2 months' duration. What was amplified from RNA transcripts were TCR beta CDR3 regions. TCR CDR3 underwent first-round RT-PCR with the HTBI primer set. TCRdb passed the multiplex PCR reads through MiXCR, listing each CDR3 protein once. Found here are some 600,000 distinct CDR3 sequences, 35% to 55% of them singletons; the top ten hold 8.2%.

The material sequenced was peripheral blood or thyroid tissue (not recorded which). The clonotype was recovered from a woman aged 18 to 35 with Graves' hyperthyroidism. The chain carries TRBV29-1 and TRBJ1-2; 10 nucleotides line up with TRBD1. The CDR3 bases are TGCAGCTCCTGGACAGGGGGATTCTATGGCTACACCTTC. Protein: CSSWTGGFYGYTF.